This record concerns one T cell receptor (beta chain) sequence. The antigen remains undetermined. There was one heparinised blood draw per donor, averaging roughly 110 mL. The sample comes from a study of beta chain features in type 1 diabetes. Whole-study findings and limits: There was no resolution here of whether HLA type influences TCRB rearrangement. More deletions and fewer insertions at VDJ junctions were found in patients with type 1 diabetes. Shortening that was moderate but significant affected the TCRB CDR3s of Type 1 diabetes patients in all four CD4+ subsets.

Of the isolated RNA, all was reverse transcribed, and so the sequenced material was expressed TCRB transcripts. Produced via immunoSEQ multiplex PCR; TCRdb's table is partial and in-frame only. The sample includes about 150,000 clones, 6.5% to 9.5% seen only once; the top ten take about 1%. V was shortened by 4 bases and J by 7 bases, with 8 bases between the two germline ends. CDR3 size: 12 residues. The germline V gene has CDR1 SGHTA and CDR2 FQGNSA. This receptor was taken from a woman aged 40 to 55 with type 1 diabetes. What was sequenced was central memory CD4+ T cells from blood. The gene calls are TRBV7-2 and TRBJ2-4; weak D call: TRBD1 (5 bases). This CDR3 reads CASSSGRNIQYF. The CDR3 bases are TGTGCCAGCAGCTCAGGGCGGAACATTCAGTACTTC.